These T cell receptor beta chains were read from a single sample in a study of vaccination and CD4 T cells after COVID-19. Their antigens remain unidentified. TCRdb re-derived calls from the PCR reads in MiXCR, one entry per CDR3 protein. This table has more than 9,500 distinct CDR3 sequences, more than 30% appearing once. The source material was cultured CD4+ T cells from blood. The receptors shown here come from a human donor with COVID-19. The CDR3 runs from the conserved cysteine through the conserved F or W. Fields, in order: clone size, V gene, D gene, J gene, CDR3 DNA, CDR3 protein. The D gene is left open where the match is weak. Where a row states a size, it is once, few, many or the class of an expanded clone; other rows omit it.

>-|TRBV10-2|TRBD1|TRBJ2-5
TGCGCCAGCAGTGGCGGCGGTGAGACAGGGGGTCTTCGGGAGACCCAGTACTTC
CASSGGGETGGLRETQYF
>-|TRBV6-1|-|TRBJ1-5
TGTGCCACCGCGGAAGTTGGGGGAAGGACCCAGCATTTT
CATAEVGGRTQHF
>-|TRBV20-1|-|TRBJ2-1
TGCAGTGCTAGAGTGAACGGACCAAGTTATGAGCAGTTCTTC
CSARVNGPSYEQFF
>-|TRBV4-2|TRBD2|TRBJ2-5
TGTGCCAGCAGCTCCGGGACTAGCGGGGGGGGAGAGACCCAGTACTTC
CASSSGTSGGGETQYF
>-|TRBV12-3/TRBV12-4|-|TRBJ2-7
TGTGCCAGCAGTACGTTGGGACATCAAGACTTC
CASSTLGHQDF
>-|TRBV19|-|TRBJ1-3
TGTGCCACCCCCGTTGAGGGGCTTGGAAACACCATATATTTT
CATPVEGLGNTIYF
>few|TRBV10-2|-|TRBJ2-3
TGCGCCAGCACCAATTTACCCACAGATACGCAGTATTTT
CASTNLPTDTQYF
>-|TRBV2|TRBD1|TRBJ2-5
TGTGCCAGCATCCGGATGACAGGGAAAGAGACCCAGTACTTC
CASIRMTGKETQYF
>-|TRBV12-3/TRBV12-4|-|TRBJ2-1
TGTGCCAGCAGTGTCCAAACGGGATCCTACAATGAGCAGTTCTTC
CASSVQTGSYNEQFF
>-|TRBV20-1|TRBD2|TRBJ2-2
TGCAGTGCTAGTCCTGGGACGACTAGCCTGAGGGAGCTGTTTTTT
CSASPGTTSLRELFF
>-|TRBV20-1|TRBD2|TRBJ2-3
TGCAGTGCTAGAGATAGTCGAAGGGTAGCGGGGCTAACAGATACGCAGTATTTT
CSARDSRRVAGLTDTQYF
>-|TRBV19|-|TRBJ2-1
TGTGCCAGTAGTATAGATAGGGGGGAGCAGTTCTTC
CASSIDRGEQFF
>-|TRBV4-1|-|TRBJ2-2
TGCGCCAGCAGCCAAGGACCCGGGACCCCACTCGCGAACACCGGGGAGCTGTTTTTT
CASSQGPGTPLANTGELFF